This T cell receptor (beta chain) was found in a study of blood T cell repertoires in COVID-19. Study context: COVID-19 samples collected from the United States, Italy and Spain covered acute and convalescent phases. T cells, B-cell-depleted T cells, or PBMCs provided the cDNA or gDNA that served as material.

The CDR3 contains 15 residues. V lost 4 bases to trimming and J lost 2 bases, with 11 bases between them. The germline V gene encodes CDR1 KGHDR and CDR2 SFDVKD. In the authors' methods: Amplifying reference gene primers gave estimates of nucleated cell counts. Some clones are missing from TCRdb's copy, which holds only in-frame ones; the method was immunoSEQ multiplex PCR. V and J calls and clone size are those listed in that table; D and trimming were worked out from the DNA. The table has about 180,000 clones, 80% to 90% seen once; the top ten hold nearly 2.5%. The TCR was taken from a man in his forties with active or convalescent COVID-19. The gene calls are TRBV24-1 and TRBJ1-5; the D gene is possibly TRBD1 (5 bases). The source material was peripheral blood. DNA of the CDR3: TGTGCCACCAGTGACACGGCGGGGGGCAATCAGCCCCAGCATTTT. It is translated as CATSDTAGGNQPQHF.